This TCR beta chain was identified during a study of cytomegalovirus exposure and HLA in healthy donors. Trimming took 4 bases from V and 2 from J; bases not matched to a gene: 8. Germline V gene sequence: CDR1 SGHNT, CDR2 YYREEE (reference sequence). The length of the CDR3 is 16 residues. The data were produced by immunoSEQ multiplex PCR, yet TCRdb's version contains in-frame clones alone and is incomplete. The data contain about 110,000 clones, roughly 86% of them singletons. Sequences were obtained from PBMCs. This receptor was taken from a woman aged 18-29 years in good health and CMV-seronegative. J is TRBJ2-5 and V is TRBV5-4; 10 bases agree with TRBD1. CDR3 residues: CASSRDRGDGQETQYF. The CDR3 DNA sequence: TGTGCCAGCAGCCGGGACAGGGGAGATGGGCAAGAGACCCAGTACTTC.